The T cell receptor beta chain under discussion was sequenced for a study of cytomegalovirus exposure and HLA in healthy donors. In the study overall: Samples from HLA-typed donors yielded about 80 million unique TCRs in an early data release. Overall study findings and caveats: Common viral pathogens (according to a later analysis) appeared linked to several of the most significant clusters. Segments of the TCR beta V type were, in most cases, productive about 90% or about 30% of the time in an earlier analysis. The authors enumerated 164 TCR beta chains as linked to cytomegalovirus.

Primers: 60 Vbeta forward and 13 Jbeta reverse. Clones were read by immunoSEQ multiplex PCR, and TCRdb kept only the in-frame ones, dropping some. Seen in this sample are about 170,000 clones; the ten most common clones hold around 1.4%. Germline CDR1 and CDR2: SGHNT and YENEEA. The V end was cut by 6 bases, the J end by 5 bases, with 29 bases between. The CDR3 runs to 18 residues. Comment on this clone: The antigen is unknown.

The sequencing input was PBMCs. The chain couples TRBV11-3 to TRBJ2-7; tentatively, D is TRBD1 (5 bases). This clonotype was sampled from a woman aged 60 to 75 in good health and CMV-seronegative. The DNA for the CDR3 is TGTGCCAGCAGTATTAGATCAGGGATCTACCCAAATCGGAACGAGCAGTACTTC. This translates into CASSIRSGIYPNRNEQYF.